The T cell receptor (beta chain) described here comes from a study of shared clonotypes between healthy human individuals. Turning to the study itself: Plates per donor: three CD4 naive, three CD4 memory, two CD8 naive, one CD8 memory.

Participating donors were healthy, HIV-negative adults free of recent acute infections or vaccinations. The CDR3 totals 16 residues. V gave up 4 bases and J gave up 1 base, with 17 bases separating them. CDR1 SGHRS and CDR2 YFSETQ come from the germline V gene. The assay was run at deep level. Only in-frame clones appear in the TCRdb table, and some are missing; sequencing was by immunoSEQ multiplex PCR. The sample comprises some 2.1 million clones, roughly 94% of which are singletons, and 0.13% rests with the top ten. This clone was recorded once. The chain employs TRBV5-1 and TRBJ1-2, with D possibly matching TRBD1 (5 bases). The TCR originated in a man aged 18 to 35 in good health. The sequencing sample was made of naive CD4+ T cells sorted from blood. The subset is: CD45RA+ positively selected. CDR3 nucleotides: TGCGCCAGCAGCCCCGGCACGTCGGGGCTTAACTATGGCTACACCTTC. It yields the protein CASSPGTSGLNYGYTF.